This entry describes one T cell receptor (beta chain). Its antigen is not identified. Amplified TCR beta CDR3 regions derived from RNA transcripts. The HTBI primer set served for first-round RT-PCR of the TCR CDR3. TCRdb re-called the multiplex PCR reads with MiXCR, one entry per CDR3 protein. The profile shows under 400,000 distinct CDR3 sequences, roughly an eighth of them singletons. These data belong to a study of T cells in Graves' hyperthyroidism and ophthalmopathy. Unmatched junction bases numbered 17, after V lost 6 bases and J lost 0 bases. Germline V gene data show CDR1 as SGHNT and CDR2 as YENEEA. CDR3 length equals 18 residues. Whole-study results and caveats: Among thyroid clonotypes expanded above 0.001, most also appeared in blood.

Material: blood. The origin of this receptor is a woman younger than 30 with Graves' hyperthyroidism. This chain links TRBV11-3 with TRBJ2-7; 7 bases are shared with TRBD1. The CDR3 sequence: CASSPGQAPSPSSYEQYF. The CDR3 DNA is TGTGCCAGCAGTCCCGGACAGGCCCCTTCTCCTAGCTCCTACGAGCAGTACTTC.